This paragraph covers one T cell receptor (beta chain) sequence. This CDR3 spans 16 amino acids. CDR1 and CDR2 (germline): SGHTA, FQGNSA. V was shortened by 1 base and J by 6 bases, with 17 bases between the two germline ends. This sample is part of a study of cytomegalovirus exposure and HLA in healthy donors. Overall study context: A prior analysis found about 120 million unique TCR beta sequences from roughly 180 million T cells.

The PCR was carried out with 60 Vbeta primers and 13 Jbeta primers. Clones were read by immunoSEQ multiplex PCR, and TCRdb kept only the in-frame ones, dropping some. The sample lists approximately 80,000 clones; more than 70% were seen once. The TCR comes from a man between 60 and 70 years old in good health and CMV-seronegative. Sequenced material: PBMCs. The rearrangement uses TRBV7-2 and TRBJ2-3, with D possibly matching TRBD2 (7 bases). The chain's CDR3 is CASSLGDGGPRDTQYF. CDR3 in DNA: TGTGCCAGCAGCTTAGGCGACGGGGGGCCCCGGGATACGCAGTATTTT.